The present T cell receptor beta chain was sequenced within a study of regulatory T cells in long-lasting Graves disease. Time point in this sample: newly diagnosed GD, antithyroid drugs for less than 3 months. RNA extracted from PBMCs served as the sequencing template. Germline V lookup: CDR1 PRHDT, CDR2 FYEKMQ (reference sequence). V gave up 5 bases and J gave up 2 bases, with 15 bases separating them. CDR3 length: 16 residues. This clonotype has only one observation. Arm-PCR with iRepertoire HTBI primers amplified the CDR3 regions for these TCR beta libraries. MiXCR was run by TCRdb on the multiplex PCR reads, yielding one entry per CDR3 protein. The profile shows approximately 540,000 distinct CDR3 sequences, around 11% of them singletons. A further study also used this sample, focusing on T cells in Graves' hyperthyroidism and ophthalmopathy.

This clonotype was obtained from a woman aged 25 to 39 with Graves disease. The sequenced sample was peripheral blood mononuclear cells (PBMCs), obtained at new diagnosis, from a patient treated with antithyroid drugs. The chain couples TRBV13 to TRBJ2-2, with D perhaps assigned TRBD1 or TRBD2 (5 bases each). CDR3 loop: CASSPTGTTNTGELFF. The CDR3 DNA sequence: TGTGCCAGCAGCCCTACCGGGACGACTAACACCGGGGAGCTGTTTTTT.